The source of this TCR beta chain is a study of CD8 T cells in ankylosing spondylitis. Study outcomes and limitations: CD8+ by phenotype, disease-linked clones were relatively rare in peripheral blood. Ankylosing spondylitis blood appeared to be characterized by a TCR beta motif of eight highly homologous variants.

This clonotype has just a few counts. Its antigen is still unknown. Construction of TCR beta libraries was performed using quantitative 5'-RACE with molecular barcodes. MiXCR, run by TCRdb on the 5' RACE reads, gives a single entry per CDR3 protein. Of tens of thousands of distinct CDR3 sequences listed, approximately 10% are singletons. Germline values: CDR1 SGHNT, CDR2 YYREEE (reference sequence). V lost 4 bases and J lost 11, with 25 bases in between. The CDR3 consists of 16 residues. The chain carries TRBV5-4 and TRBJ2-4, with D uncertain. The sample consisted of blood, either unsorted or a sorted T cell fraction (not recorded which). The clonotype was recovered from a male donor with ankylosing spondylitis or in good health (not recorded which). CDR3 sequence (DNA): TGTGCCAGCAGCACCACTCTGACAACGTCGTCTGTAGTTCAGTACTTC. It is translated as CASSTTLTTSSVVQYF. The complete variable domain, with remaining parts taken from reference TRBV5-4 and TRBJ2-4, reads ETGVTQSPTHLIKTRGQQVTLRCSSQSGHNTVSWYQQALGQGPQFIFQYYREEENGRGNFPPRFSGLQFPNYSSELNVNALELDDSALYLCASSTTLTTSSVVQYFGAGTRLSVL.